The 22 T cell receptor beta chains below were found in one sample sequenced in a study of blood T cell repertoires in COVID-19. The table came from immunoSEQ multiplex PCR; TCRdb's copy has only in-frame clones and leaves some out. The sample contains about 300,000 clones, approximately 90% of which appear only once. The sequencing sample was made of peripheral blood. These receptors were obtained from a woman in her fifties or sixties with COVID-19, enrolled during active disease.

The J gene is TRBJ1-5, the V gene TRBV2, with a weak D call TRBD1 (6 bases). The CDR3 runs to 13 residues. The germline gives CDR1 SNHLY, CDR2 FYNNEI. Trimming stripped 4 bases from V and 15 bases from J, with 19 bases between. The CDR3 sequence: CASSGIQGPPGHF. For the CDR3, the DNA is TGTGCCAGCAGTGGTATACAGGGCCCACCGGGGCATTTT. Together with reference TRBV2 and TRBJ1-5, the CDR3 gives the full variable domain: EPEVTQTPSHQVTQMGQEVILRCVPISNHLYFYWYRQILGQKVEFLVSFYNNEISEKSEIFDDQFSVERPDGSNFTLKIRSTKLEDSAMYFCASSGIQGPPGHFGDGTRLSIL.

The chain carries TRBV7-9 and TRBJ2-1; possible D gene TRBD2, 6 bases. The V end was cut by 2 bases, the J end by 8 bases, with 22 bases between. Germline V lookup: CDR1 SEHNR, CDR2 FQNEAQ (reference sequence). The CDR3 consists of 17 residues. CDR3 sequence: CASSLIGGGHTHDEQFF. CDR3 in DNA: TGTGCCAGCAGCTTAATTGGGGGAGGACACACACACGATGAGCAGTTCTTC.

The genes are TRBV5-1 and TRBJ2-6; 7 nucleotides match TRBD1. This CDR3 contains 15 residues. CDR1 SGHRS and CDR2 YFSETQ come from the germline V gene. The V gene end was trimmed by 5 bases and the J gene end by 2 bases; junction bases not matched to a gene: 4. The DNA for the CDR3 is TGCGCCAGCAGGGATGGGACAGCTGGGGCCAACGTCCTGACTTTC. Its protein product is CASRDGTAGANVLTF.

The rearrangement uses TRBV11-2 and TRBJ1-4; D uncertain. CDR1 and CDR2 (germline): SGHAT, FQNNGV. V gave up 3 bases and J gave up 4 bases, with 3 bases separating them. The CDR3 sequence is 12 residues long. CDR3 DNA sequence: TGTGCCAGCAGCTTCGTTAATGAAAAACTGTTTTTT. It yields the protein CASSFVNEKLFF. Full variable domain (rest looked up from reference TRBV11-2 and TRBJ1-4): EAGVAQSPRYKIIEKRQSVAFWCNPISGHATLYWYQQILGQGPKLLIQFQNNGVVDDSQLPKDRFSAERLKGVDSTLKIQPAKLEDSAVYLCASSFVNEKLFFGSGTQLSVL.

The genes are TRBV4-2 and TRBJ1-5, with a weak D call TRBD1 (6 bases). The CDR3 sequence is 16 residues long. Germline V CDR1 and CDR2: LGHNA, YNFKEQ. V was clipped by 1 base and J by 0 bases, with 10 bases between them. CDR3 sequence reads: CASSQGDNYSNQPQHF. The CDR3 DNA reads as TGTGCCAGCAGCCAAGGGGACAACTATAGCAATCAGCCCCAGCATTTT.

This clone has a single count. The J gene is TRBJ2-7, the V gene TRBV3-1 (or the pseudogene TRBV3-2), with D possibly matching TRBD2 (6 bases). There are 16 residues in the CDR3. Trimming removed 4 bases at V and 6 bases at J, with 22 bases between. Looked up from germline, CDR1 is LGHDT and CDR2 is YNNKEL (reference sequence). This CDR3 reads CASSPMEWTTDVEQYF. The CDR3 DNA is TGTGCCAGCAGCCCCATGGAGTGGACTACCGATGTCGAGCAGTACTTC.

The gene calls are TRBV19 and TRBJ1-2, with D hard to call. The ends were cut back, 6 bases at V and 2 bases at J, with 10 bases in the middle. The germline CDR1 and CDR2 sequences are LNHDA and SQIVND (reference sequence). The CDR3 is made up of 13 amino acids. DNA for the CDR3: TGTGCCAGTAGACCTGGCAGGAACTATGGCTACACCTTC. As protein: CASRPGRNYGYTF.

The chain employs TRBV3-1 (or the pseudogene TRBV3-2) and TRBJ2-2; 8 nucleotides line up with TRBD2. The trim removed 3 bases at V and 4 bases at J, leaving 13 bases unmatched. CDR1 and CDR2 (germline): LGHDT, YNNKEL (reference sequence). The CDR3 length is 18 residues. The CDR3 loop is CASSHRQFWREVTGELFF. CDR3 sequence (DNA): TGTGCCAGCAGCCATCGTCAGTTTTGGCGGGAGGTCACCGGGGAGCTGTTTTTT.

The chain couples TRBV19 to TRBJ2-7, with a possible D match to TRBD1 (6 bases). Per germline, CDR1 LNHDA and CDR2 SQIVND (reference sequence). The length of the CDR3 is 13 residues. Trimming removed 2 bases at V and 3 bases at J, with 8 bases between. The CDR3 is CASSIKQGYEQYF. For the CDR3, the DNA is TGTGCCAGTAGTATAAAACAGGGCTACGAGCAGTACTTC.

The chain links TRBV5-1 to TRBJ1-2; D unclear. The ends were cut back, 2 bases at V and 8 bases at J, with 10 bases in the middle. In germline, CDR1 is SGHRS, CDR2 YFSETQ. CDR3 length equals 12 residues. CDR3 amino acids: CASSFGVDGYTF. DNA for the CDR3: TGCGCCAGCAGCTTCGGGGTGGACGGCTACACCTTC.

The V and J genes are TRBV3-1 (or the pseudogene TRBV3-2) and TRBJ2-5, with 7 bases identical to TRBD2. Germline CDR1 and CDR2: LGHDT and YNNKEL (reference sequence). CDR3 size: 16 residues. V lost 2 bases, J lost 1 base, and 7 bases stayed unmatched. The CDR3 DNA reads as TGTGCCAGCAGCCAAAGAACGGGAGGAGCCCAAGAGACCCAGTACTTC. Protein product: CASSQRTGGAQETQYF.

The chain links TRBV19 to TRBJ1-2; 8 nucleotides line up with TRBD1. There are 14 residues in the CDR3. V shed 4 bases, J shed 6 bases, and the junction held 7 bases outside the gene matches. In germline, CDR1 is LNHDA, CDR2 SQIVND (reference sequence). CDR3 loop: CASSTRQGLDGYTF. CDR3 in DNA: TGTGCCAGTAGTACCAGACAGGGGCTCGATGGCTACACCTTC.

The CDR3 loop reads CASSQGQGRNTIYF. CDR3 DNA: TGTGCCAGCAGCCAAGGACAGGGGCGAAACACCATATATTTT. The V gene is TRBV3-1 (or the pseudogene TRBV3-2), the J gene TRBJ1-3; 8 bases match TRBD1. The V segment lost 1 base and the J segment 5 bases; nucleotides outside the gene matches: 1. CDR1 LGHDT and CDR2 YNNKEL come from the germline V gene (reference sequence). The CDR3 length is 14 residues.

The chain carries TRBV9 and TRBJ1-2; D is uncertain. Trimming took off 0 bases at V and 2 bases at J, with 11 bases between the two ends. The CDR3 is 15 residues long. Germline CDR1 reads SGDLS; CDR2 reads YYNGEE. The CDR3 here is CASSVDGGKNYGYTF. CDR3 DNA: TGTGCCAGCAGCGTAGACGGAGGGAAAAACTATGGCTACACCTTC. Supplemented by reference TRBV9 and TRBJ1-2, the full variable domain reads DSGVTQTPKHLITATGQRVTLRCSPRSGDLSVYWYQQSLDQGLQFLIQYYNGEERAKGNILERFSAQQFPDLHSELNLSSLELGDSALYFCASSVDGGKNYGYTFGSGTRLTVV.

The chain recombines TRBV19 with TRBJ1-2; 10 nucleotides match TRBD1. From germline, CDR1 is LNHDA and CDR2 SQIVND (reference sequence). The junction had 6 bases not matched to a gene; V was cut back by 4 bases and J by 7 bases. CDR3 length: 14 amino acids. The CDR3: CASSTPGTGVGYTF. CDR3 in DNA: TGTGCCAGTAGTACCCCCGGGACAGGGGTTGGCTACACCTTC.

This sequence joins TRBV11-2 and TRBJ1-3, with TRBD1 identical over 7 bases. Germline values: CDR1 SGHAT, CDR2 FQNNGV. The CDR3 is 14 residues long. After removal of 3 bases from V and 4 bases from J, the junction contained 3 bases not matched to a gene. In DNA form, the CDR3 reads TGTGCCAGCAGCTTGACAGGGAACGGAAACACCATATATTTT. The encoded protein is CASSLTGNGNTIYF.

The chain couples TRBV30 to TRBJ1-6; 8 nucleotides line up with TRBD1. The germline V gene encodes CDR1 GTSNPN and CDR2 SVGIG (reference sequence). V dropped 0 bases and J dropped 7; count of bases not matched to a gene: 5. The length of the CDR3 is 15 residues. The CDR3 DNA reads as TGTGCCTGGAGTGTTCTTGGACAGGGCAATTCACCCCTCCACTTT. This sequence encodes CAWSVLGQGNSPLHF.

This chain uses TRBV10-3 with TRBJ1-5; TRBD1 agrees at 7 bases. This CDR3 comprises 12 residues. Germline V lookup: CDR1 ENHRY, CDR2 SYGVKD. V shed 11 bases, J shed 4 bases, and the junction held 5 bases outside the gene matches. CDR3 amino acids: CAVQGSNQPQHF. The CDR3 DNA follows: TGTGCCGTACAGGGGTCGAATCAGCCCCAGCATTTT.

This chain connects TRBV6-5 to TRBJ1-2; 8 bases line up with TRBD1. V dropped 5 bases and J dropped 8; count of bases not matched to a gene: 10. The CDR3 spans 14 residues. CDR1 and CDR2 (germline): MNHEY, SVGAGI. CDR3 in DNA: TGTGCCAGCAGTACCTCAGGGGGCGCGGGGGGCTACACCTTC. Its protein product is CASSTSGGAGGYTF.

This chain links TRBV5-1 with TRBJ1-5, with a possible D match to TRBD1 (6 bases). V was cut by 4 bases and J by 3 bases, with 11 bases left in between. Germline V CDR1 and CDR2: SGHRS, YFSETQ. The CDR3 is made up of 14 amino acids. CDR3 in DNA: TGCGCCAGCAGCCCGGGGGGCGCCAATCAGCCCCAGCATTTT. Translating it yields CASSPGGANQPQHF.

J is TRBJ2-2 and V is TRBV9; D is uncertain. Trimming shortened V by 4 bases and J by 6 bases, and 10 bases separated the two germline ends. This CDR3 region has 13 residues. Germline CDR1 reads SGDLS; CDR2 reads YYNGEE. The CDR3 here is CASSFNSPGELFF. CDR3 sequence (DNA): TGTGCCAGCAGCTTCAATAGTCCCGGGGAGCTGTTTTTT.

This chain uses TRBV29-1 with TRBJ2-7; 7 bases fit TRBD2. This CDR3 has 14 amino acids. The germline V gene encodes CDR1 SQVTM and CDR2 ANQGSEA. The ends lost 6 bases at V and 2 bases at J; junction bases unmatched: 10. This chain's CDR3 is CSVAGRAPPYEQYF. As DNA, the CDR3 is TGCAGCGTGGCAGGGAGGGCCCCTCCCTACGAGCAGTACTTC.